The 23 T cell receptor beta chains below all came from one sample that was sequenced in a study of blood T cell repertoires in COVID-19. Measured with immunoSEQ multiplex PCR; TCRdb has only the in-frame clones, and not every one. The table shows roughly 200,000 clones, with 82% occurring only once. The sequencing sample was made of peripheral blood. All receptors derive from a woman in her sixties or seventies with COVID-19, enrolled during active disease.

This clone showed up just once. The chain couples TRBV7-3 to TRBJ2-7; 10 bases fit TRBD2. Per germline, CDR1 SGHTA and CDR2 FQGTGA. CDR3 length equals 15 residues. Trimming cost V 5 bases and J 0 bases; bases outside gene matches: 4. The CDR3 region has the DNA TGTGCCAGCAGCGAAGCGGGAGGGCCCTCCTACGAGCAGTACTTC. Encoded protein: CASSEAGGPSYEQYF.

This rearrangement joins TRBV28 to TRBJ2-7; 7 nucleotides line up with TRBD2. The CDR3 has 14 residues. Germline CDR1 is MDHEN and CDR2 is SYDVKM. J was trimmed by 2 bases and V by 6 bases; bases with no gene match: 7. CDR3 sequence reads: CASRHSGFPYEQYF. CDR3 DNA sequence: TGTGCCAGCAGGCATAGCGGGTTCCCCTACGAGCAGTACTTC.

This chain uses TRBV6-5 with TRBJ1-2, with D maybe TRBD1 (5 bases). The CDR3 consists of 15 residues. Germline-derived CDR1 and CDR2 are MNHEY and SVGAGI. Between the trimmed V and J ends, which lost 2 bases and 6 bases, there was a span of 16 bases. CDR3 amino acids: CASSYGAAPRDGYTF. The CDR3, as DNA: TGTGCCAGCAGTTACGGGGCAGCGCCTCGGGATGGCTACACCTTC.

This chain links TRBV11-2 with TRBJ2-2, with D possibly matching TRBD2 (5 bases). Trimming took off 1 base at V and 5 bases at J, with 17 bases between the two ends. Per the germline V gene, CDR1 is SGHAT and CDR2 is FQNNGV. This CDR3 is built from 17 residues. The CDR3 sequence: CASSLVDGLKVTGELFF. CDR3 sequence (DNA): TGTGCCAGCAGCTTAGTTGATGGACTTAAAGTTACCGGGGAGCTGTTTTTT.

This chain's CDR3 is CASRTGLAGVLLTDTQYF. The CDR3, as DNA: TGCGCCAGCAGAACGGGACTAGCGGGGGTCCTTCTCACAGATACGCAGTATTTT. This chain uses TRBV10-1 with TRBJ2-3; 14 nucleotides match TRBD2. V shed 6 bases and J 2 bases; nucleotides not matched to a gene: 10. This CDR3 has 18 residues. CDR1 and CDR2 (germline): WNHNN, SYGVQD (reference sequence).

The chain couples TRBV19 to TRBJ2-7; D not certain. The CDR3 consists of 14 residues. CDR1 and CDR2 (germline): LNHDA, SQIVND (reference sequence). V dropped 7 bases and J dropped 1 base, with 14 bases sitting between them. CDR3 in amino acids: CASKPPLTSYEQYV. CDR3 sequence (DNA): TGTGCCAGTAAGCCCCCCTTAACTTCCTACGAGCAGTACGTC.

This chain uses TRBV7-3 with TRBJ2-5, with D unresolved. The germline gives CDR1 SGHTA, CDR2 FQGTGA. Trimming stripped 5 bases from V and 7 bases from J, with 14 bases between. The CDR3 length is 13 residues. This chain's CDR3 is CASSLLESGTQYF. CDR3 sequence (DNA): TGTGCCAGCAGCCTCCTCGAGTCGGGGACCCAGTACTTC.

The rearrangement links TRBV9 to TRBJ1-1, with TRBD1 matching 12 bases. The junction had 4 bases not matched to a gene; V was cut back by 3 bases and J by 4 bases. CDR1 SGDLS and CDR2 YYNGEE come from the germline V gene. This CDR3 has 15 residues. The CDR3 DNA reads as TGTGCCAGCAGCGAAGGGGACAGGGGGCCCACTGAAGCTTTCTTT. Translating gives CASSEGDRGPTEAFF.

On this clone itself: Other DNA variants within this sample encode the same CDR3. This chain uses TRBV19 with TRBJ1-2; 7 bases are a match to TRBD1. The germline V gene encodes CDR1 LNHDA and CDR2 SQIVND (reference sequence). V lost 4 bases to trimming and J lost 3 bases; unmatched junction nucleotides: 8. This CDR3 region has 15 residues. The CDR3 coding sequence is TGTGCCAGTAGTACCCGACAGGGTGGGGACTATGGCTACACCTTC. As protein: CASSTRQGGDYGYTF.

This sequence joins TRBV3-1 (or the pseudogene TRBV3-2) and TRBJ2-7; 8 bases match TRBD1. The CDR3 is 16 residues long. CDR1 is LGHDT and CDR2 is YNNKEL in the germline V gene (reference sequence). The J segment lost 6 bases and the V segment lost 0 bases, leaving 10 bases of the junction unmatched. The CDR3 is CASSQDFRTGSLEQYF. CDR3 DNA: TGTGCCAGCAGCCAAGATTTCAGGACAGGGAGTCTCGAGCAGTACTTC.

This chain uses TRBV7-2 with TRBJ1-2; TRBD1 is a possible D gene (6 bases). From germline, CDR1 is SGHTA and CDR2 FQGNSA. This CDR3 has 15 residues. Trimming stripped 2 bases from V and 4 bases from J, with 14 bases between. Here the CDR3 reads CASSLWGRNVYGYTF. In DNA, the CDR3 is TGTGCCAGCAGCTTATGGGGGCGCAACGTCTATGGCTACACCTTC. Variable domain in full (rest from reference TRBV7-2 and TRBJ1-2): GAGVSQSPSNKVTEKGKDVELRCDPISGHTALYWYRQSLGQGLEFLIYFQGNSAPDKSGLPSDRFSAERTGGSVSTLTIQRTQQEDSAVYLCASSLWGRNVYGYTFGSGTRLTVV.

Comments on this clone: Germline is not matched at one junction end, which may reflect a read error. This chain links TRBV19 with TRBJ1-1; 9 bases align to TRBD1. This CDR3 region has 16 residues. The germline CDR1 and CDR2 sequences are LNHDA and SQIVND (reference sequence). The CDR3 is CASSTPPGTGYSRMLF. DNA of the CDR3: TGTGCCAGTAGTACCCCGCCCGGGACAGGGTATTCCCGGATGCTTTTT.

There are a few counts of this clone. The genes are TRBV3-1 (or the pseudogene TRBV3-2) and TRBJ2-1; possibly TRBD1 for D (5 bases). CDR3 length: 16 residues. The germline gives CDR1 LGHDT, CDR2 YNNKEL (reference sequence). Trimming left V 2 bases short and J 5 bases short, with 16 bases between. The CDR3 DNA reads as TGTGCCAGCAGCCAAAACGCGCTAGGGGCCGACAATGAGCAGTTCTTC. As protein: CASSQNALGADNEQFF.

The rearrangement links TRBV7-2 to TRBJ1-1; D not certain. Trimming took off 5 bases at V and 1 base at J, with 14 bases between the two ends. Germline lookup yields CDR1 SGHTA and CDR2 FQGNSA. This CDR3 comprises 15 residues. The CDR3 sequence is CASSTQTAGNTEAFF. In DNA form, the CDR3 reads TGTGCCAGCAGCACACAAACAGCAGGGAACACTGAAGCTTTCTTT. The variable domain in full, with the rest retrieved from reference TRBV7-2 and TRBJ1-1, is GAGVSQSPSNKVTEKGKDVELRCDPISGHTALYWYRQSLGQGLEFLIYFQGNSAPDKSGLPSDRFSAERTGGSVSTLTIQRTQQEDSAVYLCASSTQTAGNTEAFFGQGTRLTVV.

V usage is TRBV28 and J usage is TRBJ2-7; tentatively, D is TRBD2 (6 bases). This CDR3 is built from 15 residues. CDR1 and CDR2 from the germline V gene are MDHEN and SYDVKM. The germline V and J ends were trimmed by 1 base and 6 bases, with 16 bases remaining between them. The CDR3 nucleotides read TGTGCCAGCAGTTTATTGGACGGGAGCCTCCTCGAGCAGTACTTC. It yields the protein CASSLLDGSLLEQYF.

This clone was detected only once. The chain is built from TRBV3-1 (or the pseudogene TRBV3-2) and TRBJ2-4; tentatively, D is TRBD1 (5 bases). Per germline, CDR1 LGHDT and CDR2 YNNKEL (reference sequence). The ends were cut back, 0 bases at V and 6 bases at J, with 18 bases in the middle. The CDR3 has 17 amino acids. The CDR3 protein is CASSQDTRQGKGNIQYF. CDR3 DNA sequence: TGTGCCAGCAGCCAAGATACCCGGCAGGGAAAAGGAAACATTCAGTACTTC.

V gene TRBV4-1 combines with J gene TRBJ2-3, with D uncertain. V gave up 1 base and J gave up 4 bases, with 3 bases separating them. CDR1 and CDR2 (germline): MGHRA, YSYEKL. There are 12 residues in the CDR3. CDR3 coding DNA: TGCGCCAGCAGCCAAGTCGCAGATACGCAGTATTTT. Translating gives CASSQVADTQYF.

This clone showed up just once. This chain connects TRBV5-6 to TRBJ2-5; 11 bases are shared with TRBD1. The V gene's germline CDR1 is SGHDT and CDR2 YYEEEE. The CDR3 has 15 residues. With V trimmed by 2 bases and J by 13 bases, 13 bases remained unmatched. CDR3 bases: TGTGCCAGCAGCTTCTCGGGGACAGGGGGGCACATGTGGTACTTC. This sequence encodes CASSFSGTGGHMWYF.

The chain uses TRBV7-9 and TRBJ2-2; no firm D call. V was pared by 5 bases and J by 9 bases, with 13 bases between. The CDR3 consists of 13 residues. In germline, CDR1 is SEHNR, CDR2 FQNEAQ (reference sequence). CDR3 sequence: CASSPLSYRELFF. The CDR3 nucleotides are TGTGCCAGCAGCCCCCTAAGTTACCGGGAGCTGTTTTTT.

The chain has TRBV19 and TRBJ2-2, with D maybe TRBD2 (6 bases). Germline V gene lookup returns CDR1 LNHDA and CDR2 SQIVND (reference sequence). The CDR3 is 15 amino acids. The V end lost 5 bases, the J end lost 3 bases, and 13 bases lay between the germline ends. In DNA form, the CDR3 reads TGTGCCAGTAGTCGCGGGGACGTGTACACCGGGGAGCTGTTTTTT. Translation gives CASSRGDVYTGELFF.

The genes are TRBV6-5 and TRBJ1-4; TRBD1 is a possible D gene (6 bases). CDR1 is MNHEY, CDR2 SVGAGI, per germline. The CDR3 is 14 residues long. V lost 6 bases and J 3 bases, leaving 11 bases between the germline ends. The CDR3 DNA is TGTGCCAGCAGCCAACAGGGTTCTAATGAAAAACTGTTTTTT. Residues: CASSQQGSNEKLFF.

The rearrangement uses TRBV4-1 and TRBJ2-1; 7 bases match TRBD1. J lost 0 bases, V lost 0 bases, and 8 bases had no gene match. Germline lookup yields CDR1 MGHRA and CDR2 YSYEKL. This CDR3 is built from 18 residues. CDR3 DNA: TGCGCCAGCAGCCAAGATTCGAAGGGGGCCAGCTCCTACAATGAGCAGTTCTTC. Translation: CASSQDSKGASSYNEQFF.

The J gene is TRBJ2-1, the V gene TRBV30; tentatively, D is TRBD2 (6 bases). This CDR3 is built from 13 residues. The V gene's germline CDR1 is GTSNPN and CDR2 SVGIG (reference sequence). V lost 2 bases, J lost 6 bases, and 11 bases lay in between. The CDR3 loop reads CAWSLGSGNEQFF. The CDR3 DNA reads TGTGCCTGGAGTTTGGGTAGCGGCAATGAGCAGTTCTTC.